The 2 T cell receptor beta chains listed next were all sequenced from one sample in a study of identical twins. TCRdb analysed the 5' RACE reads with MiXCR anew, one entry per CDR3 protein. In the table there are 1.5 million to 2 million distinct CDR3 sequences, 32% of which are singletons. Sequenced: cord blood. Receptors were obtained from a newborn girl in good health.

V gene TRBV28 combines with J gene TRBJ2-3, with 12 bases lining up with TRBD1. This CDR3 region has 16 residues. Germline V CDR1 and CDR2: MDHEN, SYDVKM. V trimming: 3 bases; J trimming: 6 bases; junction bases outside the gene matches: 7. This CDR3 reads CASSLLPGQGADTQYF. The CDR3, as DNA: TGTGCCAGCAGTTTGCTCCCGGGACAGGGGGCTGATACGCAGTATTTT.

This chain uses TRBV19 with TRBJ2-1; perhaps D is TRBD1 or TRBD2 (5 bases each). This CDR3 spans 14 amino acids. V was shortened by 3 bases and J by 8 bases, with 14 bases between the two germline ends. Germline V gives CDR1 LNHDA, CDR2 SQIVND (reference sequence). DNA for the CDR3: TGTGCCAGTAGTATCGGGGACGGGCCCTATGAGCAGTTCTTC. Its protein product is CASSIGDGPYEQFF.